This TCR beta chain was observed in a study of blood T cell repertoires in COVID-19. Overall study context: Both acute and convalescent COVID-19 samples were obtained from the United States, Italy and Spain. T cells, B-cell-depleted T cells, or PBMCs provided the cDNA or gDNA that served as material.

The CDR3 is made up of 15 amino acids. The ends lost 0 bases at V and 8 bases at J; junction bases unmatched: 9. Looked up from germline, CDR1 is SQVTM and CDR2 is ANQGSEA. This table comes from immunoSEQ multiplex PCR, and its TCRdb copy is limited to in-frame clones, with some not included. The sample has 250,000 to 300,000 clones, 81% seen once; the top ten hold about 3.2%. Source material: peripheral blood. The chain couples TRBV29-1 to TRBJ2-1, with TRBD1 identical over 8 bases. The source of this sequence is a woman aged 60-75 years with active or convalescent COVID-19. CDR3 sequence: CSVEDSTGGPDEQFF. Here the CDR3 DNA reads TGCAGCGTTGAAGACTCCACAGGGGGTCCCGATGAGCAGTTCTTC.